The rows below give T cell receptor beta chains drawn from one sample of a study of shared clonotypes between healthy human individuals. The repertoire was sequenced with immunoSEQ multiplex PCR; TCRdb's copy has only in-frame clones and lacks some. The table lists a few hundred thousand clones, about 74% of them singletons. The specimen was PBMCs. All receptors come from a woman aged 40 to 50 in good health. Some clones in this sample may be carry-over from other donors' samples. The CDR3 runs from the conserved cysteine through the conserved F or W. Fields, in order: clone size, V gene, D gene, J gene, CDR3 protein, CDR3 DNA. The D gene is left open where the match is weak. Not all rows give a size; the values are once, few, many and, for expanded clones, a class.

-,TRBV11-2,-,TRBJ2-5,CASGRNLQETQYF,TGTGCCAGCGGGCGGAATTTACAAGAGACCCAGTACTTC
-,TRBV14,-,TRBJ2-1,CASSQGGWGYNEQFF,TGTGCCAGCAGCCAAGGGGGGTGGGGATACAATGAGCAGTTCTTC
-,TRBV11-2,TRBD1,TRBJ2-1,CASSLGTVSYNEQFF,TGTGCCAGCAGCCTGGGGACAGTCTCCTACAATGAGCAGTTCTTC
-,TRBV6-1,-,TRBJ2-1,CEWTVNEQFF,TGTGAATGGACCGTCAATGAGCAGTTCTTC
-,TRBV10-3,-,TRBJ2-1,CAIQSLGYNEQFF,TGTGCCATACAATCTTTGGGTTACAATGAGCAGTTCTTC
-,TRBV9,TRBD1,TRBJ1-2,CASSHGQGGNYGYTF,TGTGCCAGCAGTCACGGACAGGGAGGTAACTATGGCTACACCTTC
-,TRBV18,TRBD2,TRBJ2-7,CASSPTSAHYEQYF,TGTGCCAGCTCACCGACTAGCGCACACTACGAGCAGTACTTC
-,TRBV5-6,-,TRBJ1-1,CASSPGMSTEAFF,TGTGCCAGCAGCCCAGGCATGTCCACTGAAGCTTTCTTT
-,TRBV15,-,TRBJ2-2,CATSRDETGELFF,TGTGCCACCAGCAGAGACGAGACCGGGGAGCTGTTTTTT
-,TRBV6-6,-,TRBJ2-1,CASTHPGDYNEQFF,TGTGCCAGCACCCACCCCGGGGACTACAATGAGCAGTTCTTC
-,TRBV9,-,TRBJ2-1,CASSFRTVYNEQFF,TGTGCCAGCAGCTTTCGGACAGTTTACAATGAGCAGTTCTTC
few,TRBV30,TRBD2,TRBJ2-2,CAWRLAGGPGELFF,TGTGCCTGGAGACTAGCGGGAGGACCCGGGGAGCTGTTTTTT
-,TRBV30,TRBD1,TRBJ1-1,CAWTYRGGTEAFF,TGTGCCTGGACCTACAGGGGAGGAACTGAAGCTTTCTTT
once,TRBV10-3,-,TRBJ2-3,CAISESTGARSTDTQYF,TGTGCCATCAGTGAGTCGACGGGAGCGCGGAGCACAGATACGCAGTATTTT
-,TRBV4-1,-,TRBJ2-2,CASSQGLGRVTGELFF,TGCGCCAGCAGCCAAGGTCTGGGGCGCGTCACCGGGGAGCTGTTTTTT
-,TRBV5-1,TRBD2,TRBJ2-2,CASSPGLAGVTGELFF,TGCGCCAGCAGCCCCGGACTAGCGGGAGTGACCGGGGAGCTGTTTTTT
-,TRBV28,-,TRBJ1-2,CASSFERYGYTF,TGTGCCAGCAGTTTTGAACGGTATGGCTACACCTTC
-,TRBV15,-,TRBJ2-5,CATSRDTGSLETQYF,TGTGCCACCAGCAGAGATACGGGTAGCTTGGAGACCCAGTACTTC
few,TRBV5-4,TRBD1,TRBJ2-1,CASSIGQGWDEQFF,TGTGCCAGCAGCATTGGACAGGGGTGGGATGAGCAGTTCTTC
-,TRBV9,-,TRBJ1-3,CASSVASIASGNTIYF,TGTGCCAGCAGCGTAGCGAGTATCGCCAGTGGAAACACCATATATTTT
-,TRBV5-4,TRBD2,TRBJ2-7,CASSLVPLAGRSYEQYF,TGTGCCAGCAGCTTGGTGCCTCTAGCGGGACGATCATACGAGCAGTACTTC
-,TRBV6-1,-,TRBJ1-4,CASRIEQANEKLFF,TGTGCCAGCAGGATAGAACAAGCTAATGAAAAACTGTTTTTT
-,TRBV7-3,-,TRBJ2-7,CASSLHAAAYYEQYF,TGTGCCAGCAGCTTACACGCGGCAGCGTACTACGAGCAGTACTTC
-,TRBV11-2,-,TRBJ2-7,CASSLGFYEQCF,TGTGCCAGCAGCTTGGGGTTCTACGAGCAGTGCTTC
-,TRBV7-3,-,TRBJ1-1,CASSPTGNTEAFF,TGTGCCAGCAGCCCTACCGGGAACACTGAAGCTTTCTTT
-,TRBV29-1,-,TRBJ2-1,CSVESNGGPPSAYNEQFF,TGCAGCGTTGAATCTAACGGGGGCCCCCCTTCAGCATACAATGAGCAGTTCTTC
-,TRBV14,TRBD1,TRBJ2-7,CASSRLDRGLDEQYF,TGTGCCAGCAGCCGCCTCGACAGGGGACTCGACGAGCAGTACTTC
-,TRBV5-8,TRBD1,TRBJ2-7,CASSLDRDYEQYF,TGTGCCAGCAGCTTAGACAGGGACTACGAGCAGTACTTC
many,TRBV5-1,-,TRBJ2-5,CASSLGGVPQETQYF,TGCGCCAGCAGCTTGGGTGGTGTCCCCCAAGAGACCCAGTACTTC
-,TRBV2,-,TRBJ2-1,CASLKGLCEQFF,TGTGCCAGCTTAAAGGGCCTGTGTGAGCAGTTCTTC
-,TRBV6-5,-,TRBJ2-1,CASRQGGAWNEQFF,TGTGCCAGCAGGCAGGGGGGGGCTTGGAATGAGCAGTTCTTC
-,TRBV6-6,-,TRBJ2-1,CASTKGLSYNEQFF,TGTGCCAGCACTAAGGGACTTTCCTACAATGAGCAGTTCTTC
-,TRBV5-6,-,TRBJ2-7,CASSLASRSDEQYF,TGTGCCAGCAGCTTGGCGTCTAGGTCCGACGAGCAGTACTTC
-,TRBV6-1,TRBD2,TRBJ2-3,CASTLLAGGADTQYF,TGTGCCAGCACCTTGCTAGCGGGAGGAGCCGATACGCAGTATTTT
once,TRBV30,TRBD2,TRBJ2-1,CAWSPLQRDPNEQFF,TGTGCCTGGAGTCCTCTCCAGCGGGACCCAAATGAGCAGTTCTTC
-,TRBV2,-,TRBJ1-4,CASSKVWQLIEEKLFF,TGTGCCAGCAGTAAGGTGTGGCAGTTAATTGAGGAAAAACTGTTTTTT
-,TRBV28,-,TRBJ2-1,CASSLLGFEQFF,TGTGCCAGCAGTTTACTGGGTTTTGAGCAGTTCTTC
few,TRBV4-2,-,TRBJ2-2,CASSAGPNTGELFF,TGTGCCAGCAGCGCAGGGCCGAACACCGGGGAGCTGTTTTTT
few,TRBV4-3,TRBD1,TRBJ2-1,CASSQGTGGISNEQFF,TGCGCCAGCAGCCAGGGCACAGGGGGGATCAGTAATGAGCAGTTCTTC
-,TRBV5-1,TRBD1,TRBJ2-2,CASRPQGDGELFF,TGCGCCAGCAGACCACAGGGGGACGGGGAGCTGTTTTTT
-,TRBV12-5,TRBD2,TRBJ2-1,CASGLREREIPNEQFF,TGTGCTAGTGGCCTTCGGGAGCGGGAGATCCCCAATGAGCAGTTCTTC
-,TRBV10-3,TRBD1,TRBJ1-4,CAIRGDRVNEKLFF,TGTGCCATCAGGGGGGACAGGGTTAATGAAAAACTGTTTTTT
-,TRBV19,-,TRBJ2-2,CASLRDRNTGELFF,TGTGCCAGCCTCCGGGACCGGAACACCGGGGAGCTGTTTTTT
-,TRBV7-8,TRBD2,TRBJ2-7,CASSKGTSGSVSYEQYF,TGTGCCAGCAGCAAAGGGACTAGCGGGTCTGTCTCCTACGAGCAGTACTTC
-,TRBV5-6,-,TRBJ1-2,CASSLVASDGYTF,TGTGCCAGCAGCTTGGTGGCGTCGGATGGCTACACCTTC
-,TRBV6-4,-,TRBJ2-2,CASSDTDTGELFF,TGTGCCAGCAGTGACACAGACACCGGGGAGCTGTTTTTT
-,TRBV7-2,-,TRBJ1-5,CASSLRGSNQPQHF,TGTGCCAGCAGCCTCAGGGGAAGTAATCAGCCCCAGCATTTT
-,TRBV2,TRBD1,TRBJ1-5,CASSLLGQGAQPQHF,TGTGCCAGCAGCCTTTTGGGACAGGGGGCCCAGCCCCAGCATTTT